This T cell receptor beta chain was captured by sequencing in a study of blood T cells in healthy people across ages (dated by TCRdb to 2014 to 2015). For context, the study as a whole: In model experiments, template switching captured about one uniquely barcoded TCR beta cDNA molecule for every two T cells. The study measured age-related changes in TCR beta repertoire diversity using deep sequencing normalized with unique cDNA molecular identifiers. The donors were split into four age groups: young (average around 15 years), middle-aged (39), aged (about 62) and long-lived (approximately 80). Using the same blood draw, the study looked at two additional independent replicas of 1 million unique cDNA reads for two donors, one aged 18 to 30 and the other aged 80 or older.

As concerns this clonotype: No cognate antigen has been identified for it. The junction shows a germline mismatch at one end, possibly a read error.

Study-wide conclusions, independent of this receptor: The CMV infection status of donors was not known, potentially confounding age-related changes in expanded clonotypes. Estimates of total diversity based on one million sequenced T cells were regarded as lower bounds and as underestimates. Because profiling used bulk unsorted PBMCs, naive and antigen-experienced compartments could not be compared conclusively. The long-lived group showed more naive CD4+ T cells, fewer expanded clones and increased TCR diversity than the aged group, suggesting age selection. Observed TCR beta diversity per million T cells fell roughly linearly with age, and a significant reduction was already apparent by age approximately 40. Observed TCR beta diversity correlated strongly with the percentage of naive T cells measured by flow cytometry.

Systemically healthy Caucasian individuals from Russia, 39 in total and aged roughly 6 to 90 years, were included as donors. Ten milliliters of peripheral blood were drawn from each donor into EDTA-treated Vacutainer tubes. Ficoll-Paque density-gradient centrifugation was used to isolate PBMCs, with at least 6.5 million per sample. Trizol reagent was used to extract total RNA from PBMCs, with at least 5 micrograms per sample. The percentages of naive CD45RAhigh/CD27high T cells were determined by flow cytometry on a PBMC aliquot from every donor. CDR1 is given as SNHLY and CDR2 as FYNNEI, both from the germline V gene. The CDR3, cysteine through phenylalanine, is 14 amino acids long. The sequence is cut down to CDR3 DNA, 42 bases in frame from base 1. Libraries were built with 5' RACE. Sequenced using an Illumina HiSeq 2500. A second 7 to 11 cycle PCR used a sample-barcoded 5' primer and a J-beta primer mix. A unique molecular identifier was introduced onto each TCR beta cDNA molecule by a template-switch 5' adaptor carrying 12 random nucleotides. Each sample yielded at least 3 million CDR3-containing paired-end reads. The Mint cDNA synthesis kit, primed by a TRBC-specific oligonucleotide, was used to synthesize first-strand cDNA from all RNA. After uracil-DNA glycosylase treatment, a first 18-cycle PCR used universal primers M1SS and BC2_uni_R on all cDNA. Per the authors' processing: For normalization, 1 million high-quality reads were randomly selected from each sample, with every read carrying a distinct molecular identifier. Reads sharing molecular identifiers were discarded rather than binned into consensus sequences. MiTCR, run with a Q25 quality threshold and the strictest error-elimination algorithm, handled CDR3 identification, clonotype clustering and error correction. A nonparametric unseen species model with Euler transformation was used to estimate lower-bound total TCR beta diversity. TCRdb took the public reads, trimmed them with fastp at Q25, ran MiXCR for clone calling and kept in-frame beta chains. All rows with the same CDR3 protein become a single entry with the most common DNA and genes. The V and J calls follow TCRdb's processing rather than the paper's. The sample profile shows approximately 960,000 distinct CDR3 sequences; approximately 32% of them were found once. Of the sample, roughly 10% falls within the top ten clones.

These data are also associated with another study on T cells of mothers and their children. The second paper further reports: The donors were nine systemically healthy Caucasian individuals, made up of three mothers and their six children. cDNA synthesis used all of the extracted RNA, with around 1.4 ug of RNA in each 15 ul reaction. Sample barcodes and 2-4 random nucleotides were added via the M1S primer in the second PCR. Each mother yielded over 9.5 million TCR beta CDR3 reads and each child about 3 million reads. Thymic selection similarly shapes TCR recombination output in related and unrelated pairs, with minor effect from inherited differences. Related mother-child pairs always showed normalized repertoire overlap that was slightly higher than in unrelated mother-child pairs, though the difference was never significant. With a sensitivity of approximately 96 clones per million clonotypes, no persistent microchimeric T cell clones were detected. In the study, deep NGS was used to compare the TCR beta repertoires of mothers and children, and features distinguishing related mother-child pairs from unrelated individuals were sought. Mothers averaged about 40 +/- 4 years of age and children averaged about 10 +/- 4 years. Libraries were sequenced on Illumina HiSeq 2000 with 100+100 nt paired-end reads after adapter ligation with NEBNext reagents. Mother and child libraries were prepared a month apart and sequenced in separate runs to prevent cross-contamination. For each donor, between roughly 450,000 and 2,300,000 distinct TCR beta clonotypes were identified. Naive TCR beta clonotypes were estimated from low-frequency clonotypes matched to each donor's FACS-determined naive share, without sorting.

The receptor chain draws on TRBV2 and TRBJ2-5; TRBD1 is perhaps the D gene, given 6 matching bases. The sequence came from a woman in her thirties or forties in good health. Specimen: blood. The nucleotide sequence is TGTGCCAGCAGTGAGAACAGGGCCGGAGAGGCCCAGTACTTC. The resulting protein is CASSENRAGEAQYF.